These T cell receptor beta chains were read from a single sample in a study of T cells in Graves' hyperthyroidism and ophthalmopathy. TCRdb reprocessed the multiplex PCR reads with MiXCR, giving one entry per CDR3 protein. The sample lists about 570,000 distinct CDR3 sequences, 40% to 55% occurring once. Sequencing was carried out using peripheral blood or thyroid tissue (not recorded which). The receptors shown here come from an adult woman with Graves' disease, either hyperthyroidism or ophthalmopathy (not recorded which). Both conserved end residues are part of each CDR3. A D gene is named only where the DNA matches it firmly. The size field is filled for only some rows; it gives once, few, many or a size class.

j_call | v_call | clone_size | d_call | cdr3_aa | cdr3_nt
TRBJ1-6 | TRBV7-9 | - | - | CASSQETENSPLHF | TGCGCCAGCAGCCAAGAAACAGAAAATTCACCCCTCCACTTT
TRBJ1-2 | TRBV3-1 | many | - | CASSPSGIFDGYTF | TGTGCCAGCAGCCCCTCAGGGATTTTTGATGGCTACACCTTC
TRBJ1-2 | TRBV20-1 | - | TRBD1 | CSAQQGVDYGYTF | TGCAGTGCCCAGCAGGGGGTGGACTATGGCTACACCTTC
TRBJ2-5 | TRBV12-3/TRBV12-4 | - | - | CASSGPGRETQYF | TGTGCCAGCAGTGGACCAGGGAGAGAGACCCAGTACTTC
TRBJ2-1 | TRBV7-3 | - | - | CASSLRMGAGEQFF | TGTGCCAGCAGCTTAAGGATGGGCGCCGGGGAGCAGTTCTTC
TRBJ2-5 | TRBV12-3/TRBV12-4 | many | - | CASSGLQETQYF | TGTGCCAGCAGTGGACTACAAGAGACCCAGTACTTC
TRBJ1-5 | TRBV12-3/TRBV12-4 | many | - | CASSLRWAGDQPQHF | TGTGCCAGCAGTTTAAGGTGGGCCGGGGATCAGCCCCAGCATTTT
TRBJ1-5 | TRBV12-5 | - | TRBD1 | CASSRDSYQPQHF | TGTGCCTCCTCCAGGGACAGCTATCAGCCCCAGCATTTT
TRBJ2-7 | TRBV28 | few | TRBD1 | CASSFYGTGGHEQYF | TGTGCCAGCAGTTTCTACGGGACAGGGGGCCACGAGCAGTACTTC
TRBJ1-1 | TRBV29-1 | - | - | CSSEGYEAFF | TGCAGCAGTGAAGGCTATGAAGCTTTCTTT
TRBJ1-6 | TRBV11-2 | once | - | CASSLAPGGRPPLHF | TGTGCCAGCAGCCTTGCGCCGGGGGGAAGGCCACCCCTCCACTTT
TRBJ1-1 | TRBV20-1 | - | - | CSAPRAGGNTEAFF | TGCAGTGCCCCACGGGCCGGCGGGAACACTGAAGCTTTCTTT
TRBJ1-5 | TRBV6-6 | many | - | CASSYGQGSNQPQHF | TGTGCCAGCAGTTATGGTCAAGGGAGCAATCAGCCCCAGCATTTT
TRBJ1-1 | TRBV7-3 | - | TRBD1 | CASSPNRGRGTEAFF | TGTGCCAGCAGCCCTAACAGGGGAAGGGGCACTGAAGCTTTCTTT
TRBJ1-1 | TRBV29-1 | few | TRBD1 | CSVGGTGLLAFF | TGCAGCGTTGGGGGGACAGGGCTTTTAGCTTTCTTT
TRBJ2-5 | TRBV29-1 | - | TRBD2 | CSVEWGLGTETQYF | TGCAGCGTTGAATGGGGACTAGGTACGGAGACCCAGTACTTC
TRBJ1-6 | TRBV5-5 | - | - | CASSLKPDSPLHF | TGTGCCAGCAGCTTGAAGCCGGATTCACCCCTCCACTTT
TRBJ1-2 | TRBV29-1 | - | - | CSVRGRLYGYTF | TGCAGCGTCAGGGGTAGGTTGTATGGCTACACCTTC
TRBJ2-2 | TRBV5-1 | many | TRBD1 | CASSETGTGELFF | TGCGCCAGCAGCGAGACAGGGACCGGGGAGCTGTTTTTT
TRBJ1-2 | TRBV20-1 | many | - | CSARGGQSYTF | TGCAGTGCTAGAGGGGGGCAGAGCTACACCTTC
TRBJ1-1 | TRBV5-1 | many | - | CASSLDRLTEAFF | TGCGCCAGCAGCTTGGATAGACTTACTGAAGCTTTCTTT
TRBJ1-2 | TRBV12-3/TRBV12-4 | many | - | CASSPGVLVGYTF | TGTGCCAGCAGCCCAGGGGTTTTAGTAGGCTACACCTTC
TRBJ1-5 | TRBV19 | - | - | CASMSPTADSNQPQHF | TGTGCCAGTATGTCACCCACGGCGGATAGCAATCAGCCCCAGCATTTT
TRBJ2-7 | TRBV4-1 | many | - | CASSQPKGPVPYEQYF | TGCGCCAGCAGCCAACCCAAGGGCCCCGTCCCCTACGAGCAGTACTTC
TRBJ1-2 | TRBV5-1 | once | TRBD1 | CASSLGGYSPGGAFHNYGYTF | TGCGCCAGCAGCTTGGGGGGATATTCTCCAGGGGGCGCTTTTCACAACTATGGCTACACCTTC
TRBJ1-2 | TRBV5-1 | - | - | CASMSGPVYGYTF | TGCGCCAGCATGTCGGGGCCCGTCTATGGCTACACCTTC